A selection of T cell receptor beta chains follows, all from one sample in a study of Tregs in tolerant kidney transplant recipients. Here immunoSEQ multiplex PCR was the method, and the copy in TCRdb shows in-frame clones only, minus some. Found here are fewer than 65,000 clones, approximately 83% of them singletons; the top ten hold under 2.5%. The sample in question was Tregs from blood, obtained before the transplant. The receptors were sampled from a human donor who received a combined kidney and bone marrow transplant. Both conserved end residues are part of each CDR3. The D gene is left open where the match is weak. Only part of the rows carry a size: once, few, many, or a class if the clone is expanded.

CDR3 protein: CASSLGAGELFF
CDR3 DNA: TGTGCCAGCAGCTTAGGGGCCGGGGAGCTGTTTTTT
D gene: -
J gene: TRBJ2-2
V gene: TRBV7-2
clone size: -

CDR3 protein: CASSWGQGMSGYTF
CDR3 DNA: TGTGCCAGCAGCTGGGGACAGGGAATGTCTGGCTACACCTTC
D gene: TRBD1
J gene: TRBJ1-2
V gene: TRBV5-4
clone size: -

CDR3 protein: CASAGQADGYTF
CDR3 DNA: TGTGCCAGCGCCGGACAGGCCGATGGCTACACCTTC
D gene: TRBD1
J gene: TRBJ1-2
V gene: TRBV18
clone size: -

CDR3 protein: CSAWSDYGYTF
CDR3 DNA: TGCAGTGCTTGGTCGGACTATGGCTACACCTTC
D gene: -
J gene: TRBJ1-2
V gene: TRBV20-1
clone size: -

CDR3 protein: CASSLEPYNEQFF
CDR3 DNA: TGTGCCAGCAGCTTAGAGCCGTACAATGAGCAGTTCTTC
D gene: -
J gene: TRBJ2-1
V gene: TRBV11-1
clone size: -

CDR3 protein: CASRGQGAGGYTF
CDR3 DNA: TGTGCCAGTCGGGGGCAGGGGGCTGGCGGCTACACCTTC
D gene: TRBD1
J gene: TRBJ1-2
V gene: TRBV25-1
clone size: few

CDR3 protein: CASSLQGTDTQYF
CDR3 DNA: TGCGCCAGCAGCTTGCAGGGGACAGATACGCAGTATTTT
D gene: -
J gene: TRBJ2-3
V gene: TRBV5-1
clone size: -

CDR3 protein: CASSFNQGSNSPLHF
CDR3 DNA: TGCGCCAGCAGCTTCAATCAGGGAAGTAATTCACCCCTCCACTTT
D gene: -
J gene: TRBJ1-6
V gene: TRBV5-1
clone size: few

CDR3 protein: CASSFAGINTEAFF
CDR3 DNA: TGTGCCAGCAGCTTCGCGGGTATAAACACTGAAGCTTTCTTT
D gene: -
J gene: TRBJ1-1
V gene: TRBV7-2
clone size: -

CDR3 protein: CASIGDWATTNEQFF
CDR3 DNA: TGTGCCAGCATCGGGGACTGGGCAACTACTAATGAGCAGTTCTTC
D gene: -
J gene: TRBJ2-1
V gene: TRBV2
clone size: -

CDR3 protein: CASSHSGNRETQYF
CDR3 DNA: TGTGCCAGCAGCCACAGTGGGAATCGAGAGACCCAGTACTTC
D gene: -
J gene: TRBJ2-5
V gene: TRBV14
clone size: -

CDR3 protein: CASSSRDRAAFF
CDR3 DNA: TGTGCCAGCAGTAGCCGGGACAGGGCAGCTTTCTTT
D gene: TRBD1
J gene: TRBJ1-1
V gene: TRBV27
clone size: -

CDR3 protein: CASRRGWVNEQFF
CDR3 DNA: TGTGCCAGCAGGAGGGGTTGGGTAAATGAGCAGTTCTTC
D gene: -
J gene: TRBJ2-1
V gene: TRBV28
clone size: once

CDR3 protein: CASSQEGGSASGVQETQYF
CDR3 DNA: TGCGCCAGCAGCCAAGAAGGCGGTAGTGCTAGCGGGGTCCAAGAGACCCAGTACTTC
D gene: TRBD2
J gene: TRBJ2-5
V gene: TRBV4-1
clone size: -

CDR3 protein: CASSTINRDTGDTQYF
CDR3 DNA: TGTGCCAGCAGCACCATAAACCGGGACACAGGAGATACGCAGTATTTT
D gene: -
J gene: TRBJ2-3
V gene: TRBV7-8
clone size: once

CDR3 protein: CASRGQMSTEAFF
CDR3 DNA: TGTGCCAGCAGGGGACAGATGAGCACTGAAGCTTTCTTT
D gene: TRBD1
J gene: TRBJ1-1
V gene: TRBV6-5
clone size: -

CDR3 protein: CASSLGLQGQETQYF
CDR3 DNA: TGTGCCAGCAGCTTAGGGCTCCAGGGGCAAGAGACCCAGTACTTC
D gene: -
J gene: TRBJ2-5
V gene: TRBV11-2
clone size: -

CDR3 protein: CASSLGLNTEAFF
CDR3 DNA: TGTGCCAGCAGCCTAGGGCTGAACACTGAAGCTTTCTTT
D gene: -
J gene: TRBJ1-1
V gene: TRBV27
clone size: -

CDR3 protein: CASSLAGQGETQYF
CDR3 DNA: TGCGCCAGCAGCTTGGCCGGACAGGGGGAGACCCAGTACTTC
D gene: TRBD1
J gene: TRBJ2-5
V gene: TRBV5-1
clone size: -

CDR3 protein: CATSRAGVGGLETQYF
CDR3 DNA: TGTGCCACCAGCAGAGCAGGGGTGGGAGGCCTAGAGACCCAGTACTTC
D gene: -
J gene: TRBJ2-5
V gene: TRBV15
clone size: -

CDR3 protein: CAWSLGSNYGYTF
CDR3 DNA: TGTGCCTGGAGTTTAGGCAGTAACTATGGCTACACCTTC
D gene: -
J gene: TRBJ1-2
V gene: TRBV30
clone size: -

CDR3 protein: CASSLGSLQEPWRTQYF
CDR3 DNA: TGTGCCAGCAGCTTAGGGTCCCTACAGGAACCATGGAGGACCCAGTACTTC
D gene: -
J gene: TRBJ2-5
V gene: TRBV7-2
clone size: -

CDR3 protein: CASSPGDSGNTIYF
CDR3 DNA: TGTGCCAGCTCACCAGGGGACTCTGGAAACACCATATATTTT
D gene: -
J gene: TRBJ1-3
V gene: TRBV18
clone size: -

CDR3 protein: CAISESFGGGNEQFF
CDR3 DNA: TGTGCCATCAGTGAGTCCTTCGGGGGGGGCAATGAGCAGTTCTTC
D gene: TRBD2
J gene: TRBJ2-1
V gene: TRBV10-3
clone size: -

CDR3 protein: CASSQCRDRGNEKLFF
CDR3 DNA: TGTGCCAGCAGCCAGTGCCGGGACAGGGGGAATGAAAAACTGTTTTTT
D gene: TRBD1
J gene: TRBJ1-4
V gene: TRBV14
clone size: few

CDR3 protein: CASSPGTEAFF
CDR3 DNA: TGTGCCAGCAGCCCCGGGACTGAAGCTTTCTTT
D gene: -
J gene: TRBJ1-1
V gene: TRBV7-2
clone size: -

CDR3 protein: CSVRRGKNTEAFF
CDR3 DNA: TGCAGCGTTAGACGGGGAAAGAACACTGAAGCTTTCTTT
D gene: -
J gene: TRBJ1-1
V gene: TRBV29-1
clone size: -

CDR3 protein: CASSDLGTQYF
CDR3 DNA: TGTGCCAGCAGTGATTTGGGTACGCAGTATTTT
D gene: -
J gene: TRBJ2-3
V gene: TRBV6-5
clone size: -

CDR3 protein: CASSPDSFYEQYF
CDR3 DNA: TGTGCCAGCAGCCCGGACAGCTTCTACGAGCAGTACTTC
D gene: -
J gene: TRBJ2-7
V gene: TRBV7-2
clone size: -

CDR3 protein: CASSPPSGGATDTQYF
CDR3 DNA: TGCGCCAGCAGCCCACCGAGCGGGGGGGCCACAGATACGCAGTATTTT
D gene: TRBD2
J gene: TRBJ2-3
V gene: TRBV5-1
clone size: -

CDR3 protein: CASTRDIDTEAFF
CDR3 DNA: TGTGCCAGCACCCGGGACATAGACACTGAAGCTTTCTTT
D gene: -
J gene: TRBJ1-1
V gene: TRBV9
clone size: -

CDR3 protein: CASSLGDRNYEQYF
CDR3 DNA: TGTGCCAGCAGCTTGGGGGATCGTAACTACGAGCAGTACTTC
D gene: -
J gene: TRBJ2-7
V gene: TRBV5-4
clone size: once

CDR3 protein: CASSTPRTGAHEQFF
CDR3 DNA: TGTGCCAGTAGTACCCCCCGGACAGGGGCCCATGAGCAGTTCTTC
D gene: TRBD1
J gene: TRBJ2-1
V gene: TRBV19
clone size: -

CDR3 protein: CASSGTGAYYNEQFF
CDR3 DNA: TGTGCCAGCAGTGGGACAGGGGCGTACTACAATGAGCAGTTCTTC
D gene: TRBD1
J gene: TRBJ2-1
V gene: TRBV5-6
clone size: -

CDR3 protein: CASKGTSGRAGELFF
CDR3 DNA: TGTGCCAGCAAAGGGACTAGCGGGAGGGCCGGGGAGCTGTTTTTT
D gene: TRBD2
J gene: TRBJ2-2
V gene: TRBV27
clone size: -

CDR3 protein: CSVEIGTGRSYEQYF
CDR3 DNA: TGCAGCGTTGAAATTGGGACAGGGAGGTCCTACGAGCAGTACTTC
D gene: TRBD1
J gene: TRBJ2-7
V gene: TRBV29-1
clone size: -

CDR3 protein: CATSRDPGASQPQHF
CDR3 DNA: TGTGCCACCAGCAGAGATCCCGGGGCAAGTCAGCCCCAGCATTTT
D gene: -
J gene: TRBJ1-5
V gene: TRBV15
clone size: once

CDR3 protein: CASSMTGMGNYEQYF
CDR3 DNA: TGTGCCAGTAGTATGACGGGAATGGGGAACTACGAGCAGTACTTC
D gene: -
J gene: TRBJ2-7
V gene: TRBV19
clone size: -